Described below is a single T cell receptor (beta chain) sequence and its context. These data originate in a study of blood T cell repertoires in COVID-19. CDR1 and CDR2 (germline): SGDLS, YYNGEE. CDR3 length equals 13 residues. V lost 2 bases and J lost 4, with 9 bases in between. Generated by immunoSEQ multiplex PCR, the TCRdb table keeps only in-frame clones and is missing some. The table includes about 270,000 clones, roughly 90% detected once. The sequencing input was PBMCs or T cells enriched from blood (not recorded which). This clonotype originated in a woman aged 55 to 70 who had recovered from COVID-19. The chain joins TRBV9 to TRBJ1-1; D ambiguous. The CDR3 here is CASSVQSSTEAFF. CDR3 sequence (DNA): TGTGCCAGCAGCGTTCAATCCAGCACTGAAGCTTTCTTT.